The 12 T cell receptor beta chains presented below share a single source sample, sequenced in a study of technical replicates of blood from several donors. TCRdb's table, derived via immunoSEQ multiplex PCR, lists solely in-frame clones and lacks some. The table shows under 95,000 clones, with about 94% occurring only once. Sequencing used T cells isolated from PBMCs. All receptors derive from a human donor in good health.

The rearrangement uses TRBV5-4 and TRBJ1-1; tentatively, D is TRBD1 (5 bases). The CDR3 totals 13 residues. Germline CDR1 and CDR2: SGHNT and YYREEE (reference sequence). V lost 4 bases to trimming and J lost 7 bases, with 14 bases between them. The CDR3 region is CASSPDSEIEAFF. Written as DNA, the CDR3 is TGTGCCAGCAGCCCCGACAGCGAAATTGAAGCTTTCTTT.

This sequence joins TRBV4-1 and TRBJ2-7, with D unresolved. Trimming stripped 4 bases from V and 3 bases from J, with 13 bases between. The CDR3 runs 14 residues. Germline values: CDR1 MGHRA, CDR2 YSYEKL. The CDR3 coding sequence is TGCGCCAGCAGCCCGTCGGCGGCCCACTACGAGCAGTACTTC. Encoded protein: CASSPSAAHYEQYF.

J is TRBJ2-7 and V is TRBV6-1; 7 positions agree with TRBD1. The germline V gene encodes CDR1 MNHNS and CDR2 SASEGT. Losses at the gene ends were 8 bases for V and 3 bases for J; bases not matched to a gene: 7. The CDR3 loop spans 13 amino acids. CDR3 sequence: CASGYRDSYEQYF. CDR3 sequence (DNA): TGTGCCAGCGGATACCGGGACAGCTACGAGCAGTACTTC.

V and J are TRBV2 and TRBJ2-6; D may be TRBD1 (6 bases). The germline V gene has CDR1 SNHLY and CDR2 FYNNEI. This CDR3 comprises 17 residues. Trimming left V 6 bases short and J 0 bases short, with 15 bases between. For the CDR3, the DNA is TGTGCCAGCAGCACAGGGAGTAACCCCTCTGGGGCCAACGTCCTGACTTTC. This gives the protein CASSTGSNPSGANVLTF.

J is TRBJ2-3 and V is TRBV28; maybe TRBD2 (6 bases). The V gene lost 7 bases and the J gene lost 8 bases, with 22 bases spanning the gap. CDR3 length: 15 amino acids. Germline lookup yields CDR1 MDHEN and CDR2 SYDVKM. The CDR3 loop is CASKDTDSPAGTQYF. For the CDR3, the DNA is TGTGCCAGCAAAGACACCGACTCCCCAGCGGGTACGCAGTATTTT.

The chain has TRBV5-4 and TRBJ2-7; 7 bases are shared with TRBD1. This CDR3 has 18 amino acids. Unmatched junction bases numbered 15, after V lost 2 bases and J lost 1 base. Germline V gives CDR1 SGHNT, CDR2 YYREEE (reference sequence). The CDR3 region is CASSLAWYGQVDSYEQYF. CDR3 in DNA: TGTGCCAGCAGCTTAGCTTGGTACGGACAGGTGGATTCCTACGAGCAGTACTTC.

This chain connects TRBV6-5 to TRBJ2-1, with D hard to call. Trimming took off 2 bases at V and 7 bases at J, with 3 bases between the two ends. In germline, CDR1 is MNHEY, CDR2 SVGAGI. This CDR3 has 11 amino acids. This chain's CDR3 is CASSYRNEQFF. CDR3 coding DNA: TGTGCCAGCAGTTACCGGAATGAGCAGTTCTTC.

This rearrangement joins TRBV27 to TRBJ2-2; no clear D. The germline V and J ends were trimmed by 6 bases and 0 bases, with 8 bases remaining between them. CDR3 length equals 14 residues. The germline V gene has CDR1 MNHEY and CDR2 SMNVEV (reference sequence). CDR3 coding DNA: TGTGCCAGCAGCCCCTACTCGAACACCGGGGAGCTGTTTTTT. This gives the protein CASSPYSNTGELFF.

The chain carries TRBV18 and TRBJ2-7; D is unresolved. V gave up 5 bases and J gave up 4 bases, with 18 bases separating them. Germline assignment: CDR1 KGHSH and CDR2 LQKENI. This CDR3 spans 15 amino acids. In DNA form, the CDR3 reads TGTGCCAGCTCATCCGGAACAGACGTGGTATACGAGCAGTACTTC. Protein product: CASSSGTDVVYEQYF.

In its sample, this clone was seen once. The V call is TRBV6-5, the J call TRBJ1-2; D possibly corresponds to TRBD1 (6 bases). Trimming stripped 0 bases from V and 7 bases from J, with 15 bases between. In germline, CDR1 is MNHEY, CDR2 SVGAGI. The CDR3 loop spans 15 amino acids. The CDR3 is CASSYSLQGKTGYTF. The CDR3 coding sequence is TGTGCCAGCAGTTACTCGTTGCAGGGGAAGACTGGCTACACCTTC.

The chain carries TRBV6-5 and TRBJ2-1; D not resolved. Germline V gene lookup returns CDR1 MNHEY and CDR2 SVGAGI. The V end lost 7 bases, the J end lost 0 bases, and 7 bases lay between the germline ends. The CDR3 is 13 amino acids. The CDR3 region has the DNA TGTGCCAGCACCGGGTCCTCCTACAATGAGCAGTTCTTC. It is translated as CASTGSSYNEQFF.

This rearrangement joins TRBV6-5 to TRBJ1-5; the match to TRBD1 covers 8 bases. This CDR3 comprises 14 residues. Germline V gives CDR1 MNHEY, CDR2 SVGAGI. V trimming: 6 bases; J trimming: 5 bases; junction bases outside the gene matches: 6. The CDR3 loop reads CASRTGTGDQPQHF. The CDR3 DNA follows: TGTGCCAGCAGAACCGGGACAGGCGATCAGCCCCAGCATTTT.